This T cell receptor (beta chain) came from a study of molecular identifiers for immune sequencing clone quantification. V gave up 8 bases and J gave up 0 bases; unmatched junction bases: 8. The CDR3 consists of 15 residues. Germline-derived CDR1 and CDR2 are SEHNR and FQNEAQ (reference sequence). TCRdb itself ran the PCR reads through MiXCR, one entry per CDR3 protein. Of about 640,000 distinct CDR3 sequences detected, 20% appear once; the ten largest clones hold about 0.9%. The TCR originated in a human donor in good health. Some libraries in this study had Jurkat cell RNA spiked in. The chain is built from TRBV7-9 and TRBJ2-3; 7 bases fit TRBD1. Sequencing input: naive CD8+ T cells from blood, with Jurkat cell RNA spiked in. Specified subset: FACS-sorted CD8+CD4-CCR7+CD45RA+ naive T cells. CDR3 in DNA: TGTGCCAGCGGCAAAGGGACAGTTAGCACAGATACGCAGTATTTT. Amino acid sequence: CASGKGTVSTDTQYF.